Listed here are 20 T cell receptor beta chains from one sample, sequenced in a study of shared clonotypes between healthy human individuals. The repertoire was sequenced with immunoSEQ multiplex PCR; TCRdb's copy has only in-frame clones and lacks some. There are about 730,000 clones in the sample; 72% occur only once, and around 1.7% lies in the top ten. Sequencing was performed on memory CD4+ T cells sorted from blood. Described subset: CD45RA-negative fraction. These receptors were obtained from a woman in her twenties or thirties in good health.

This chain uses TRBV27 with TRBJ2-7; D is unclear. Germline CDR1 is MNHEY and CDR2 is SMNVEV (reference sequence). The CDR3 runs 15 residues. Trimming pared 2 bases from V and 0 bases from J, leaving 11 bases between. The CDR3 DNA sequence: TGTGCCAGCAGTTTAGCCGGGCCCAACTCCTACGAGCAGTACTTC. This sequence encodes CASSLAGPNSYEQYF.

DNA of the CDR3: TGTGCCAGCAGTGAAGCGGGACGGCTAAATGAAAAACTGTTTTTT. Protein: CASSEAGRLNEKLFF. The chain couples TRBV2 to TRBJ1-4; D is perhaps TRBD1 (5 bases). CDR1 is SNHLY and CDR2 is FYNNEI in the germline V gene. V lost 0 bases and J lost 5, with 10 bases in between. The CDR3 is made up of 15 amino acids.

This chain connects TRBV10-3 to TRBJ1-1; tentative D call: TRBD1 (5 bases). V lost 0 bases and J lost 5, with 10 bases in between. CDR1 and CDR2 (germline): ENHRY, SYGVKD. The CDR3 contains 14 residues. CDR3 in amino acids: CAISESGRGTEAFF. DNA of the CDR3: TGTGCCATCAGTGAGTCAGGGAGGGGTACTGAAGCTTTCTTT.

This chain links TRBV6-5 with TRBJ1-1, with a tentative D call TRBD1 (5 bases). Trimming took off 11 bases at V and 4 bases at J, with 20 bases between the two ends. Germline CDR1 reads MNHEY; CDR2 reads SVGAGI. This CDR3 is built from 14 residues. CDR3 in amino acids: CAGRRGVVSTEAFF. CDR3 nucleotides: TGTGCCGGTCGACGGGGGGTAGTCAGCACTGAAGCTTTCTTT.

In DNA form, the CDR3 reads TGCGCCAGCAGCCCAGGACTAGTGGGAAGTCATGAGCAGTTCTTC. It encodes CASSPGLVGSHEQFF. This chain links TRBV4-1 with TRBJ2-1; TRBD2 matches at 7 bases. The CDR3 is 15 amino acids. Germline CDR1 and CDR2: MGHRA and YSYEKL. Trimming at V came to 4 bases and at J to 8 bases, leaving 11 bases not matched to a gene.

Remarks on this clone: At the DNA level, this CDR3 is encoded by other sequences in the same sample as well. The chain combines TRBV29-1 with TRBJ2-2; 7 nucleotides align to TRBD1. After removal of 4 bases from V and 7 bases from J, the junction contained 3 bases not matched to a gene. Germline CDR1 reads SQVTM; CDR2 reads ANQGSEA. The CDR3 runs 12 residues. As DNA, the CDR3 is TGCAGCGTTGGACAGGGCCACGGGGAGCTGTTTTTT. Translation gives CSVGQGHGELFF.

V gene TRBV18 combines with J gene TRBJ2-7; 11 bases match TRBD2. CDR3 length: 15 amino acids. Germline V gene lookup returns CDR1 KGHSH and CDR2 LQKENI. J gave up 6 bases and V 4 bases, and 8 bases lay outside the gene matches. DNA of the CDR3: TGTGCCAGCTCACGAATTAGCGGGAGGGCCGGCGAGCAGTACTTC. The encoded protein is CASSRISGRAGEQYF.

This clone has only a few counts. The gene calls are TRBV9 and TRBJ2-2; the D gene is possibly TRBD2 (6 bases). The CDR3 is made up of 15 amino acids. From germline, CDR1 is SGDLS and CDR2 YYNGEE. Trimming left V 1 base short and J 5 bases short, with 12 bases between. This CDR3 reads CASSVKWGVTGELFF. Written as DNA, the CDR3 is TGTGCCAGCAGCGTAAAGTGGGGGGTAACCGGGGAGCTGTTTTTT. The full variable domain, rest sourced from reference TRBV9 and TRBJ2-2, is DSGVTQTPKHLITATGQRVTLRCSPRSGDLSVYWYQQSLDQGLQFLIQYYNGEERAKGNILERFSAQQFPDLHSELNLSSLELGDSALYFCASSVKWGVTGELFFGEGSRLTVL.

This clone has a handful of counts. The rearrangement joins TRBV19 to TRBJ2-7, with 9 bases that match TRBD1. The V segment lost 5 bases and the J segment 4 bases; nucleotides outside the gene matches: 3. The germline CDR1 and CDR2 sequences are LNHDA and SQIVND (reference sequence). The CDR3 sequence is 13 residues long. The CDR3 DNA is TGTGCCAGTAGTGAACAGGGGGCGTACGAGCAGTACTTC. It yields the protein CASSEQGAYEQYF.

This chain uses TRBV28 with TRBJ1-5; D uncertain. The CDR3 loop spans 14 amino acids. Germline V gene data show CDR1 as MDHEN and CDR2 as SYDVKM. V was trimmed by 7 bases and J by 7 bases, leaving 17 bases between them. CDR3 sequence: CASTRTGVGQPQHF. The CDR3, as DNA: TGTGCCAGCACCCGAACGGGCGTCGGACAGCCCCAGCATTTT.

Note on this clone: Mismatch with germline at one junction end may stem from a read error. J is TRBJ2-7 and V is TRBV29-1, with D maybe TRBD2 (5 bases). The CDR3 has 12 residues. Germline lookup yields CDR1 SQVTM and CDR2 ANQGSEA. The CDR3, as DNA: TGCAGCGTTCAAGACTACTCCTACGAGCAGTACTTC. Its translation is CSVQDYSYEQYF.

This chain's CDR3 is CASSLGPGLPLEQYF. DNA of the CDR3: TGTGCCAGCAGCTTAGGGCCGGGACTACCCCTCGAGCAGTACTTC. V gene TRBV7-2 combines with J gene TRBJ2-7; 7 bases fit TRBD2. CDR3 length: 15 amino acids. The trim removed 1 base at V and 6 bases at J, leaving 9 bases unmatched. Looked up from germline, CDR1 is SGHTA and CDR2 is FQGNSA.

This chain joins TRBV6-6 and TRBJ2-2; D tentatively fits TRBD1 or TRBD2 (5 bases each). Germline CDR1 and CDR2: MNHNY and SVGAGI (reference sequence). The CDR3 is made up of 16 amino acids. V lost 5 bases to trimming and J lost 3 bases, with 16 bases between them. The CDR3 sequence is CASSLGLSVDTGELFF. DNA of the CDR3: TGTGCCAGCAGTCTGGGGCTTAGCGTGGACACCGGGGAGCTGTTTTTT.

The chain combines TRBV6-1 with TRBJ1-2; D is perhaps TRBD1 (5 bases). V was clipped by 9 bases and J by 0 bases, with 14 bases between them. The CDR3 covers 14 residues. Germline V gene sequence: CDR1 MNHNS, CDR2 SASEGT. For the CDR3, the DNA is TGTGCCAGTTTACAGGCTTCCCCTAACTATGGCTACACCTTC. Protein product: CASLQASPNYGYTF.

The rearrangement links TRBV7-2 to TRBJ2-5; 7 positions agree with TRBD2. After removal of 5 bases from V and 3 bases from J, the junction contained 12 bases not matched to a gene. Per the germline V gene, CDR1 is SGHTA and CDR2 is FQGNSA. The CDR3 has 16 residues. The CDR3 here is CASSPTGASGKETQYF. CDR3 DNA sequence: TGTGCCAGCAGCCCGACTGGCGCTAGCGGTAAAGAGACCCAGTACTTC. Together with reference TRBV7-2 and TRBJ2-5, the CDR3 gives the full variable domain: GAGVSQSPSNKVTEKGKDVELRCDPISGHTALYWYRQSLGQGLEFLIYFQGNSAPDKSGLPSDRFSAERTGGSVSTLTIQRTQQEDSAVYLCASSPTGASGKETQYFGPGTRLLVL.

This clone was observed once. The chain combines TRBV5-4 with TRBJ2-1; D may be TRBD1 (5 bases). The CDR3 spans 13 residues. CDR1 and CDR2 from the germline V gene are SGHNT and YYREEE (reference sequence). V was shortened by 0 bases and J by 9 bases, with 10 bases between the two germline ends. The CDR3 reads CASSLVTTGEQFF. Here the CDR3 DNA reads TGTGCCAGCAGCTTGGTAACTACAGGTGAGCAGTTCTTC.

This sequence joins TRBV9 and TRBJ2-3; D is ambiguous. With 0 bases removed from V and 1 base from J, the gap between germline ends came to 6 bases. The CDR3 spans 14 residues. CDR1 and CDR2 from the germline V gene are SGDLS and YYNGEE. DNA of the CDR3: TGTGCCAGCAGCGTAGTCGGGCGCACAGATACGCAGTATTTT. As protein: CASSVVGRTDTQYF.

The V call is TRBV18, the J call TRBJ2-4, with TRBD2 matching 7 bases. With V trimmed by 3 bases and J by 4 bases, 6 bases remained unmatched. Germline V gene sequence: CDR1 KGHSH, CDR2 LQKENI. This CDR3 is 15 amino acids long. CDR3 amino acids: CASSPPLAEKNIQYF. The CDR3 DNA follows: TGTGCCAGCTCACCCCCCCTAGCGGAGAAAAACATTCAGTACTTC. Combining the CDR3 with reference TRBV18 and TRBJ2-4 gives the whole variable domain NAGVMQNPRHLVRRRGQEARLRCSPMKGHSHVYWYRQLPEEGLKFMVYLQKENIIDESGMPKERFSAEFPKEGPSILRIQQVVRGDSAAYFCASSPPLAEKNIQYFGAGTRLSVL.

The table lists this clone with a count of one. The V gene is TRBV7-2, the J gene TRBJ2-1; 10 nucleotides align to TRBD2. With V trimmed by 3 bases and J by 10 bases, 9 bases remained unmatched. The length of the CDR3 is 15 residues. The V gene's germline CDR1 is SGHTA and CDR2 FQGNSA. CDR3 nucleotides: TGTGCCAGCAGCTTCCTGACTAGCGGGCGAGGGGAGCAGTTCTTC. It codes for CASSFLTSGRGEQFF.

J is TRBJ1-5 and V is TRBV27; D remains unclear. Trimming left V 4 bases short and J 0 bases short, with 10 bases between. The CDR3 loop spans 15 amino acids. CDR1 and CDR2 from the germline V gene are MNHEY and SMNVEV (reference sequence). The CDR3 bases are TGTGCCAGCAGTTCTTCCACCTATAGCAATCAGCCCCAGCATTTT. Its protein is CASSSSTYSNQPQHF.